This TCR beta chain comes out of a study of T cell clones after liver transplantation. This clone appeared a single time. The V end lost 1 base, the J end lost 3 bases, and 7 bases lay between the germline ends. This CDR3 spans 14 amino acids. CDR1 and CDR2 from the germline V gene are SGDLS and YYNGEE. TCRdb keeps only in-frame clones here, not all; method: immunoSEQ multiplex PCR. The sample has about 68,000 clones, roughly 92% seen once. This rearrangement joins TRBV9 to TRBJ2-2; D is perhaps TRBD1 or TRBD2 (5 bases each). The sequence was obtained from a human patient who received a liver transplant. The graft donor may be the source of some T cells. The sequenced sample was CD4+ T cells from blood, obtained around 25 months after liver transplant. DNA of the CDR3: TGTGCCAGCAGCGTACAGGGACACACCGGGGAGCTGTTTTTT. This codes for CASSVQGHTGELFF.